This record looks at one T cell receptor beta chain sequence and its context. Its target is not known. Regarding time point: week 23, last vaccination. The vaccine gave 300 ug of a 20-mer mutant IDH1 peptide subcutaneously per dose. The sample belongs to a study of a mutant IDH1 vaccine in newly diagnosed glioma. Across the whole study: Vaccines began 4-6 weeks after radiotherapy alone, or with temozolomide cycles. Study findings and constraints: Induction of immune responses by the vaccine occurred in 93.3% of patients.

Assay: immunoSEQ multiplex PCR; the TCRdb copy retains only in-frame clones and omits some. This table has 20,000 to 25,000 clones, almost 85% appearing once. Germline lookup yields CDR1 SGHDT and CDR2 YYEEEE. There are 16 residues in the CDR3. Trimming at V came to 2 bases and at J to 2 bases, leaving 6 bases not matched to a gene. The sample was PBMCs, taken from a glioma patient whose treatment included an IDH1 peptide vaccine. The receptor was derived from a man aged 25-40 years with glioma. The J gene is TRBJ2-3, the V gene TRBV5-6; TRBD2 matches 9 bases. DNA for the CDR3: TGTGCCAGCAGCTTAGGCGGGAGGGCGAACACAGATACGCAGTATTTT. Its translation is CASSLGGRANTDTQYF.